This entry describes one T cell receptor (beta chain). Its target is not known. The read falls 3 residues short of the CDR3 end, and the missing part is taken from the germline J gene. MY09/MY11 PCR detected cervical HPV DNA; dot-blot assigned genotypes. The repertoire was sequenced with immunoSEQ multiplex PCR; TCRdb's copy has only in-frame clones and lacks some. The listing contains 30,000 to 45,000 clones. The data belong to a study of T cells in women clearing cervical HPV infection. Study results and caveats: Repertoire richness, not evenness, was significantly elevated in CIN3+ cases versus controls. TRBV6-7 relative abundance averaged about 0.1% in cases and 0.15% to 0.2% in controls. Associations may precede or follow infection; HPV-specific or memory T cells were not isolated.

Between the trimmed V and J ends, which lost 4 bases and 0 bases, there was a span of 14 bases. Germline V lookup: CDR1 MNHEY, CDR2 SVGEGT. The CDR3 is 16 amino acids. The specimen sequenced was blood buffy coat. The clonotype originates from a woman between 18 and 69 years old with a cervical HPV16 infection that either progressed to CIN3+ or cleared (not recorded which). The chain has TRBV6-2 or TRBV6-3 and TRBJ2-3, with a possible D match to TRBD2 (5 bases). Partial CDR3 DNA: TGTGCCAGCAGTTCCCCCCGAGGGCCTAGCACAGATACG. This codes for CASSSPRGPSTDT. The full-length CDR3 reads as CASSSPRGPSTDTQYF.